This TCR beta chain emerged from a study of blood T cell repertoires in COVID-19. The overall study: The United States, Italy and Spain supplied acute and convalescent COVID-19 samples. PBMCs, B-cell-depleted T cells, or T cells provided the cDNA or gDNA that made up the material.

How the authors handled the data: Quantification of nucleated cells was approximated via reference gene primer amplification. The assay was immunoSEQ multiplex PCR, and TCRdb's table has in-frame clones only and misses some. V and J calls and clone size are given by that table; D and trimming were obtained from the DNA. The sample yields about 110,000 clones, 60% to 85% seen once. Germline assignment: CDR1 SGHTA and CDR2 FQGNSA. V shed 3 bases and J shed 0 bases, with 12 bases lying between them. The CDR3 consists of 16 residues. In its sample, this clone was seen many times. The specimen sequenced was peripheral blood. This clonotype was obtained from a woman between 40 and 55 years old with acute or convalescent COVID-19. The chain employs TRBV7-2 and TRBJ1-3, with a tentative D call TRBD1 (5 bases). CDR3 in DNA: TGTGCCAGCAGCTTGATGCAGGGTGGCTCTGGAAACACCATATATTTT. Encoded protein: CASSLMQGGSGNTIYF.